The present TCR beta chain was sequenced within a study of T cells after yellow fever vaccination. Whole-study context: Fractions low in cell number were prepared with SMART-Seq v4 Ultra Low Input.

TCRdb analysed the 5' RACE reads with MiXCR anew, one entry per CDR3 protein. In the table there are 300,000 to 400,000 distinct CDR3 sequences, around 10% of which are singletons. In its sample, this clonotype was seen a few times. What it binds is not known. Overall study results and limits: Any FACS-sorted repertoire could hold abundant clonotypes that contaminate it from the bulk population. Reappearing after the booster were most of the clones from primary vaccination (96% CD4, approximately 86% CD8).

The sequence came from a man younger than 30 who received the YFV17D yellow fever vaccine. The sample in question was CD4+ T cells sorted from PBMCs, obtained 45 days after the yellow fever booster vaccination.

CDR3 region: CASSLGTSGFTDTQYF. The CDR3 DNA follows: TGCGCCAGCAGCTTGGGGACTAGCGGGTTTACAGATACGCAGTATTTT. The chain carries TRBV5-1 and TRBJ2-3, with 11 bases that match TRBD2. V trimming: 0 bases; J trimming: 3 bases; junction bases outside the gene matches: 3. Germline V gene sequence: CDR1 SGHRS, CDR2 YFSETQ. The CDR3 is 16 amino acids.